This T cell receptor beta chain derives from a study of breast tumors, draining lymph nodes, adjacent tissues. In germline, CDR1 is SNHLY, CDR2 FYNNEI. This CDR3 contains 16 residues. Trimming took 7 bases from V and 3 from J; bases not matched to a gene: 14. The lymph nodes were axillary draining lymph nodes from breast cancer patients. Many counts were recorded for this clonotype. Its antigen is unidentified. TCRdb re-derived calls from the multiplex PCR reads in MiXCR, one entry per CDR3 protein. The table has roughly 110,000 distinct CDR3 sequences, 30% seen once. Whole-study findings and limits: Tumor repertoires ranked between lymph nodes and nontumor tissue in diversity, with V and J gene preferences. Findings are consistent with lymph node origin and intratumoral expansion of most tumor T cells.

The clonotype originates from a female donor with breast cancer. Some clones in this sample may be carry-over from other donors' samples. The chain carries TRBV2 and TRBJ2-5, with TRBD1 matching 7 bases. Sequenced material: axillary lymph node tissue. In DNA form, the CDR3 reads TGTGCCAGCAAGGCGACAGGGCTACGGGTGGAAGAGACCCAGTACTTC. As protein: CASKATGLRVEETQYF.